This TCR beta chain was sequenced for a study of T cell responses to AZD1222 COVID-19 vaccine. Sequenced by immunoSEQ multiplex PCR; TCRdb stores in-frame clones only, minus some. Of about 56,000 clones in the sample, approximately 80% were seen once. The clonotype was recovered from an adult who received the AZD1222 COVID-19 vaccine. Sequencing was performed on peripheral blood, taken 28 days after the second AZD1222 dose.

The CDR3 DNA follows: TGTGCCAGCAGCTTAGGACAGGGGGAATACGAAAAACTGTTTTTT. Translated: CASSLGQGEYEKLFF. The chain links TRBV11-2 to TRBJ1-4; 9 bases match TRBD1. Germline V lookup: CDR1 SGHAT, CDR2 FQNNGV. The CDR3 covers 15 residues. V lost 1 base, J lost 8 bases, and 5 bases stayed unmatched.